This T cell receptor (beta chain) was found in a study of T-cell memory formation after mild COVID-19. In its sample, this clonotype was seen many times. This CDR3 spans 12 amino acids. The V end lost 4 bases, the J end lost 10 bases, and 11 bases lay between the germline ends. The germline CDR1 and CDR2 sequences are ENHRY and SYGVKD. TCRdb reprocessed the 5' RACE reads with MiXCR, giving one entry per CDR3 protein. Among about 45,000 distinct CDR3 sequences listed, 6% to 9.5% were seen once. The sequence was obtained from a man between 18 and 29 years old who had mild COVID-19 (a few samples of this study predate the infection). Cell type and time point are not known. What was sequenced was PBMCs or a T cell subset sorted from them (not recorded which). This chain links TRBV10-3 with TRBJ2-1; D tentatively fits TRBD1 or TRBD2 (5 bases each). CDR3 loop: CAISGQSGEQFF. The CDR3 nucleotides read TGTGCCATCAGTGGACAGTCGGGAGAGCAGTTCTTC.